Sequencing of this T cell receptor beta chain was carried out in a study of T cell repertoires in cytomegalovirus infection (dated by TCRdb to the late 2010s). General notes on the study: Peptide stimulations targeted recently identified HLA-C-restricted CMV epitopes, whose presentation resists viral immunomodulation, together with well-studied HLA-B-restricted epitopes. Donor HLA type was relevant to the analysis, as public TCR beta signatures indicated carriage of CMV infection together with the matching HLA type. General conclusions and limits of the study: The ex vivo response was dominated by HLA-C-restricted CMV-specific TCR beta clonotypes, and the single most frequent clonotype in two of eight donors was supplied by these HLA-C-restricted clonotypes. In both this cohort and an independent cohort of some 370 donors, the cumulative frequency of public TCR beta family members distinguished carriers of CMV infection plus the relevant HLA type.

Sequenced using an Illumina HiSeq 1500. TCRdb itself trimmed the public reads at Q25 with fastp, ran MiXCR and retained productive beta chains. Rows are combined by CDR3 protein, so each entry shows the most common genes and DNA. The sample profile shows about a million distinct CDR3 sequences; 25% to 40% of them were found once. Roughly 12% of the sample is in the top ten clones. About this clonotype itself: Its target antigen remains unknown. No base qualities exist here, and no much larger clone lies one base off it.

V gives up 6 bases and J gives up 5 bases, and the segment between their germline ends measures 19 bases. Taken from cysteine to phenylalanine, the CDR3 has 15 residues. The CDR3 DNA has 45 bases and is translated from base 1. The treatment or condition tag for this specimen amounts to: in vitro stimulation with specific CMV peptide epitopes to enrich CMV-specific T cells. The sample here was cultured CD8+ T cells from PBMCs, taken from culture after CMV antigen stimulation. The origin of this receptor is a human donor in good health (CMV status not recorded). Some clones in this sample may be carry-over from other donors' samples. Recombination connected TRBV12-3 or TRBV12-4 to TRBJ1-1; the best D guess is TRBD1, with 5 bases matching. The CDR3 protein: CASRFLTAAGTEAFF. The nucleotide sequence is given as TGTGCCAGCAGATTCCTGACAGCCGCGGGGACTGAAGCTTTCTTT.